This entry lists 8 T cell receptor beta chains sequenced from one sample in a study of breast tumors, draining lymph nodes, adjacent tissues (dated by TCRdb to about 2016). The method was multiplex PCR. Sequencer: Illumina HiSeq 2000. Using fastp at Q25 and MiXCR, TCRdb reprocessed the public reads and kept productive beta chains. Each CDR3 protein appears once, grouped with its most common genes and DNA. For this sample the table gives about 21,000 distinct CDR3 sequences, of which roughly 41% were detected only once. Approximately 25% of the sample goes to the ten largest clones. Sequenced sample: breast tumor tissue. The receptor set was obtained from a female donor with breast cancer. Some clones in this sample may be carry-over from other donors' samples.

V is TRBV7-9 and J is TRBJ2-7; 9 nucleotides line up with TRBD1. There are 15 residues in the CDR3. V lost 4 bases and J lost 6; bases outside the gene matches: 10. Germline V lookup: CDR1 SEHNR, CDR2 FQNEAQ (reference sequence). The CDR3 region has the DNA TGTGCCAGCAGCTCCTCCGGGACAGGGAATCTCGAGCAGTACTTC. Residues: CASSSSGTGNLEQYF. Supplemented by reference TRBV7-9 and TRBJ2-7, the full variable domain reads DTGVSQNPRHKITKRGQNVTFRCDPISEHNRLYWYRQTLGQGPEFLTYFQNEAQLEKSRLLSDRFSAERPKGSFSTLEIQRTEQGDSAMYLCASSSSGTGNLEQYFGPGTRLTVT.

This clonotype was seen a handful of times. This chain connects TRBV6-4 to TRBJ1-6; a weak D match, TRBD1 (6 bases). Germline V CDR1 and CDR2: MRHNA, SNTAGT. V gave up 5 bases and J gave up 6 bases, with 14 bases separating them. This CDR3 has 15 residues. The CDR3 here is CASSPEEGGNSPLHF. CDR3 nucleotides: TGTGCCAGCAGTCCAGAGGAGGGGGGTAATTCACCCCTCCACTTT.

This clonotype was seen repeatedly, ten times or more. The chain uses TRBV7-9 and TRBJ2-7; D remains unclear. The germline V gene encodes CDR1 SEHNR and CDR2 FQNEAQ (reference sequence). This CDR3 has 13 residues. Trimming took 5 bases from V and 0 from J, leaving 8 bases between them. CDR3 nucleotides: TGTGCCAGCAGCCCTCCCCTCTCCTACGAGCAGTACTTC. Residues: CASSPPLSYEQYF.

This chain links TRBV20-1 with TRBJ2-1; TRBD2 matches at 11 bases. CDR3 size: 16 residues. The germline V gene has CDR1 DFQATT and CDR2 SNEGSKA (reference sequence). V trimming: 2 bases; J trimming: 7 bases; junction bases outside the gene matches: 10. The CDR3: CSARTSSGGARNEQFF. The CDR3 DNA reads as TGCAGTGCTAGAACAAGTAGCGGGGGGGCCAGGAATGAGCAGTTCTTC.

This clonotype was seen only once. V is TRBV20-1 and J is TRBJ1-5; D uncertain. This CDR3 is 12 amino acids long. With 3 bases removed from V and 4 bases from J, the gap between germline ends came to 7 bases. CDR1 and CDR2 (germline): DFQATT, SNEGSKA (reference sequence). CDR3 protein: CSASPKNQPQHF. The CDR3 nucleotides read TGCAGTGCTAGCCCCAAAAATCAGCCCCAGCATTTT.

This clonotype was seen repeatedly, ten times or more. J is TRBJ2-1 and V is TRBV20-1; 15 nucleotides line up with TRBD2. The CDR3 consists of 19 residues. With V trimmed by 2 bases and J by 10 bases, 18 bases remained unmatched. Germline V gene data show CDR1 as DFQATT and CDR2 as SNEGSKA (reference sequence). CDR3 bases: TGCAGTGCTAGATCGAGGACTAGCGGGAGGGCCTCCTCGTATTGGGAGCAGTTCTTC. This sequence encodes CSARSRTSGRASSYWEQFF.

CDR3 residues: CASRPGTSGYEQYF. In DNA, the CDR3 is TGTGCCAGCAGACCCGGGACTAGCGGCTACGAGCAGTACTTC. The rearrangement joins TRBV7-9 to TRBJ2-7, with TRBD2 identical over 11 bases. The J segment lost 3 bases and the V segment lost 6 bases, leaving 4 bases of the junction unmatched. Germline CDR1 is SEHNR and CDR2 is FQNEAQ (reference sequence). The CDR3 spans 14 residues. Based on the CDR3 plus reference TRBV7-9 and TRBJ2-7, the full variable domain is DTGVSQNPRHKITKRGQNVTFRCDPISEHNRLYWYRQTLGQGPEFLTYFQNEAQLEKSRLLSDRFSAERPKGSFSTLEIQRTEQGDSAMYLCASRPGTSGYEQYFGPGTRLTVT.

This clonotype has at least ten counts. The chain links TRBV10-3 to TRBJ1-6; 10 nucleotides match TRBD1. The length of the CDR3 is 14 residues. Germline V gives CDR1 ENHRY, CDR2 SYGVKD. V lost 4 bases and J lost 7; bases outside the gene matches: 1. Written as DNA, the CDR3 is TGTGCCATCAGTGCGGGACAGGGGAATTCACCCCTCCACTTT. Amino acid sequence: CAISAGQGNSPLHF.